A single sample gave rise to the 17 T cell receptor beta chains below, sequenced in a study of T cell responses to AZD1222 COVID-19 vaccine. Assay: immunoSEQ multiplex PCR; the TCRdb copy retains only in-frame clones and omits some. This table holds about 130,000 clones, roughly 85% found once. The specimen comprised peripheral blood, sampled on day 0 of AZD1222 vaccination. Receptors originate from an adult in good health.

The chain links TRBV4-3 to TRBJ1-1, with a weak D call TRBD1 (5 bases). V was trimmed by 0 bases and J by 1 base, leaving 9 bases between them. The CDR3 contains 15 residues. Germline V gene data show CDR1 as LGHNA and CDR2 as YSLEER. The CDR3 here is CASSQDRQGNTEAFF. CDR3 bases: TGCGCCAGCAGCCAAGATCGCCAGGGGAACACTGAAGCTTTCTTT.

The chain couples TRBV5-1 to TRBJ2-2; TRBD2 matches at 7 bases. The CDR3 extends over 17 amino acids. Germline V CDR1 and CDR2: SGHRS, YFSETQ. V was pared by 1 base and J by 4 bases, with 10 bases of the junction left unmatched. The CDR3 protein is CASSLNQGGGTTGELFF. CDR3 nucleotide sequence: TGCGCCAGCAGCTTGAACCAGGGCGGGGGAACCACCGGGGAGCTGTTTTTT. Based on the CDR3 plus reference TRBV5-1 and TRBJ2-2, the full variable domain is KAGVTQTPRYLIKTRGQQVTLSCSPISGHRSVSWYQQTPGQGLQFLFEYFSETQRNKGNFPGRFSGRQFSNSRSEMNVSTLELGDSALYLCASSLNQGGGTTGELFFGEGSRLTVL.

J is TRBJ2-6 and V is TRBV12-5; D possibly matches TRBD1 or TRBD2 (5 bases each). The germline V gene encodes CDR1 LGHNT and CDR2 FRNRAP. This CDR3 region has 16 residues. Trimming pared 3 bases from V and 0 bases from J, leaving 9 bases between. In nucleotides, the CDR3 is TGTGCTAGTGGTTTTGGGGGTAACTCTGGGGCCAACGTCCTGACTTTC. Amino acid sequence: CASGFGGNSGANVLTF.

The V gene is TRBV5-1, the J gene TRBJ2-7, with 7 bases identical to TRBD1. V dropped 4 bases and J dropped 0; count of bases not matched to a gene: 7. This CDR3 contains 15 residues. Germline V gene data show CDR1 as SGHRS and CDR2 as YFSETQ. The CDR3 reads CASSPLDRPSYEQYF. The CDR3, as DNA: TGCGCCAGCAGCCCGCTGGACAGGCCCTCCTACGAGCAGTACTTC. Combining the CDR3 with reference TRBV5-1 and TRBJ2-7 gives the whole variable domain KAGVTQTPRYLIKTRGQQVTLSCSPISGHRSVSWYQQTPGQGLQFLFEYFSETQRNKGNFPGRFSGRQFSNSRSEMNVSTLELGDSALYLCASSPLDRPSYEQYFGPGTRLTVT.

The chain carries TRBV5-1 and TRBJ2-5; D remains ambiguous. The length of the CDR3 is 14 residues. The V end was cut by 4 bases, the J end by 2 bases, with 12 bases between. CDR1 is SGHRS and CDR2 is YFSETQ in the germline V gene. The CDR3 reads CASSPPIGQETQYF. CDR3 bases: TGCGCCAGCAGCCCGCCGATAGGGCAAGAGACCCAGTACTTC.

The V call is TRBV6-5, the J call TRBJ2-7; tentatively, D is TRBD1 (7 bases). Germline loops: CDR1 MNHEY, CDR2 SVGAGI. The CDR3 extends over 15 amino acids. Trimming removed 5 bases from V and 7 bases from J, with 21 bases in between. CDR3 region: CASSPRSRGVREQYF. DNA for the CDR3: TGTGCCAGCAGTCCGCGGAGCAGGGGGGTACGTGAGCAGTACTTC.

This chain connects TRBV4-1 to TRBJ2-2; D remains ambiguous. The CDR3 loop spans 17 amino acids. Deletions cut 0 bases from V and 3 bases from J, with 14 bases between. CDR1 and CDR2 from the germline V gene are MGHRA and YSYEKL. CDR3 nucleotide sequence: TGCGCCAGCAGCCAAGATCCCCTCCTCCTATACACCGGGGAGCTGTTTTTT. Its protein is CASSQDPLLLYTGELFF.

V usage is TRBV5-5 and J usage is TRBJ1-4, with 9 bases lining up with TRBD1. The CDR3 extends over 16 amino acids. Per the germline V gene, CDR1 is SGHKS and CDR2 is YYEKEE (reference sequence). The ends lost 3 bases at V and 7 bases at J; junction bases unmatched: 10. The CDR3: CASSSDPGQGSEKLFF. For the CDR3, the DNA is TGTGCCAGCAGCTCCGATCCGGGACAGGGTAGTGAAAAACTGTTTTTT. Combining the CDR3 with reference TRBV5-5 and TRBJ1-4 gives the whole variable domain DAGVTQSPTHLIKTRGQQVTLRCSPISGHKSVSWYQQVLGQGPQFIFQYYEKEERGRGNFPDRFSARQFPNYSSELNVNALLLGDSALYLCASSSDPGQGSEKLFFGSGTQLSVL.

This clone was counted once. The chain carries TRBV6-5 and TRBJ1-2, with 7 bases aligning to TRBD1. CDR3 length: 15 residues. After removal of 5 bases from V and 0 bases from J, the junction contained 6 bases not matched to a gene. Germline CDR1 is MNHEY and CDR2 is SVGAGI. CDR3 sequence (DNA): TGTGCCAGCAGTACGACAGGGCGGCCTAACTATGGCTACACCTTC. As protein: CASSTTGRPNYGYTF.

DNA for the CDR3: TGCGCCAGCAGCTTACCCGGGACTAGCGGCACCGGGGAGCTGTTTTTT. Translating it yields CASSLPGTSGTGELFF. The gene calls are TRBV5-1 and TRBJ2-2; 11 positions match TRBD2. This CDR3 comprises 16 residues. Germline V gives CDR1 SGHRS, CDR2 YFSETQ. J lost 4 bases, V lost 2 bases, and 4 bases had no gene match.

V and J are TRBV6-6 and TRBJ1-4, with a weak D call TRBD1 (6 bases). Germline loops: CDR1 MNHNY, CDR2 SVGAGI (reference sequence). Trimming stripped 6 bases from V and 1 base from J, with 12 bases between. The CDR3 sequence is 15 residues long. In nucleotides, the CDR3 is TGTGCCAGCAGAGTTTACAGGGAAACTAATGAAAAACTGTTTTTT. Protein product: CASRVYRETNEKLFF.

J is TRBJ1-2 and V is TRBV19; 9 nucleotides match TRBD1. The ends lost 4 bases at V and 4 bases at J; junction bases unmatched: 1. The CDR3 runs to 13 residues. CDR1 is LNHDA and CDR2 is SQIVND in the germline V gene (reference sequence). Here the CDR3 DNA reads TGTGCCAGTAGTAGGGACAGGGTCTATGGCTACACCTTC. The encoded protein is CASSRDRVYGYTF. The full variable domain, in which reference TRBV19 and TRBJ1-2 provide the parts outside the CDR3, is DGGITQSPKYLFRKEGQNVTLSCEQNLNHDAMYWYRQDPGQGLRLIYYSQIVNDFQKGDIAEGYSVSREKKESFPLTVTSAQKNPTAFYLCASSRDRVYGYTFGSGTRLTVV.

The chain couples TRBV30 to TRBJ1-5, with D possibly matching TRBD1 (6 bases). CDR3 length: 17 residues. The V gene's germline CDR1 is GTSNPN and CDR2 SVGIG (reference sequence). V was cut by 2 bases and J by 1 base, with 18 bases left in between. The CDR3 DNA is TGTGCCTGGAGTAAGGGCCCCACAAGGGGGAGCAATCAGCCCCAGCATTTT. It translates to CAWSKGPTRGSNQPQHF. Filled out from reference TRBV30 and TRBJ1-5, the complete variable domain reads SQTIHQWPATLVQPVGSPLSLECTVEGTSNPNLYWYRQAAGRGLQLLFYSVGIGQISSEVPQNLSASRPQDRQFILSSKKLLLSDSGFYLCAWSKGPTRGSNQPQHFGDGTRLSIL.

V is TRBV19 and J is TRBJ1-1; D not resolved. The CDR3 totals 15 residues. Trimming left V 1 base short and J 3 bases short, with 12 bases between. Per germline, CDR1 LNHDA and CDR2 SQIVND (reference sequence). The CDR3 here is CASSIVGIPDTEAFF. In DNA, the CDR3 is TGTGCCAGTAGTATAGTGGGGATTCCGGACACTGAAGCTTTCTTT.

The V and J genes are TRBV12-3 or TRBV12-4 and TRBJ2-3; 7 positions match TRBD2. The CDR3 covers 13 residues. V shed 6 bases, J shed 6 bases, and the junction held 6 bases outside the gene matches. The CDR3 loop reads CASSHGTMDTQYF. For the CDR3, the DNA is TGTGCCAGCAGCCACGGGACTATGGATACGCAGTATTTT.

J is TRBJ2-7 and V is TRBV9; D may be TRBD2 (6 bases). This CDR3 contains 16 residues. The V end was cut by 4 bases, the J end by 0 bases, with 17 bases between. Germline values: CDR1 SGDLS, CDR2 YYNGEE. The CDR3 spells CASSHGLGGYSYEQYF. The CDR3 region has the DNA TGTGCCAGCAGCCACGGTTTGGGAGGTTACTCCTACGAGCAGTACTTC.

The CDR3 coding sequence is TGTGCCAGCAGGGCAGGGGCTTCAACAGAGTACTTC. Translated, it gives CASRAGASTEYF. The V call is TRBV27, the J call TRBJ2-4; D is possibly TRBD1 (6 bases). This CDR3 region has 12 residues. The V end lost 6 bases, the J end lost 14 bases, and 17 bases lay between the germline ends. Per germline, CDR1 MNHEY and CDR2 SMNVEV (reference sequence).